A selection of T cell receptor beta chains follows, all from one sample in a study of neurological immune-mediated disorders. TCRdb fed the 5' RACE reads into MiXCR, producing one record per CDR3 protein. The data contain 45,000 or so distinct CDR3 sequences, 20% to 25% of them singletons. The sample taken for sequencing was PBMCs. These receptors were collected from a man in his sixties with HTLV-1-associated myelopathy (HAM/TSP). Each CDR3 is given with its conserved first and last residue. The D gene is left open where the match is weak. Not every row has a clone size; where given, it reads once, few, many or a size class.

d_gene | j_gene | v_gene | abundance | CDR3aa | CDR3nt
. | TRBJ2-1 | TRBV6-5 | many | CASSNPAASSYNEQFF | TGTGCCAGCAGTAACCCAGCGGCTAGCTCCTACAATGAGCAGTTCTTC
. | TRBJ1-2 | TRBV5-1 | many | CASSLEVGGPNYGYTF | TGCGCCAGCAGCTTGGAAGTAGGAGGCCCTAACTATGGCTACACCTTC
. | TRBJ2-1 | TRBV29-1 | . | CSVSPITRGFSYNEQFF | TGCAGCGTTTCCCCCATTACTCGGGGTTTCTCGTACAATGAGCAGTTCTTC
TRBD2 | TRBJ2-7 | TRBV29-1 | many | CSVEGVIAGGSYEQYF | TGCAGCGTTGAAGGAGTAATAGCGGGAGGGAGCTACGAGCAGTACTTC
. | TRBJ2-3 | TRBV27 | . | CASSFYGDSTDTQYF | TGTGCCAGCAGTTTTTACGGGGACAGCACAGATACGCAGTATTTT
TRBD1 | TRBJ2-3 | TRBV18 | . | CASSTGVDTQYF | TGTGCCAGCTCAACAGGGGTCGATACGCAGTATTTT
TRBD1 | TRBJ1-6 | TRBV20-1 | many | CSARGTGPNSPLHF | TGCAGTGCTCGTGGGACAGGGCCCAATTCACCCCTCCACTTT
. | TRBJ2-1 | TRBV5-1 | . | CASSLETPNEQFF | TGCGCCAGCAGCTTGGAGACCCCCAATGAGCAGTTCTTC
. | TRBJ1-1 | TRBV7-9 | many | CASSSPGVGAFF | TGTGCCAGCAGCTCACCGGGGGTAGGAGCTTTCTTT
. | TRBJ2-1 | TRBV24-1 | many | CATSAGLTWGDNEQFF | TGTGCCACCAGTGCCGGACTTACCTGGGGGGACAATGAGCAGTTCTTC
. | TRBJ2-3 | TRBV5-1 | . | CASSLDGTSTDTQYF | TGCGCCAGCAGCTTGGACGGAACTAGCACAGATACGCAGTATTTT
TRBD1 | TRBJ2-1 | TRBV7-7 | few | CASSFRQGDEQFF | TGTGCTAGCAGCTTCCGACAGGGCGATGAGCAGTTCTTC
. | TRBJ2-5 | TRBV6-5 | . | CASSSDTTETQYF | TGTGCCAGCAGTTCGGACACCACAGAGACCCAGTACTTC
. | TRBJ2-5 | TRBV20-1 | many | CSARSSGRGSRETQYF | TGCAGTGCTAGATCCTCCGGACGGGGGTCGCGGGAGACCCAGTACTTC
TRBD1 | TRBJ1-5 | TRBV20-1 | many | CSARDRGKGNQPQHF | TGCAGTGCTAGAGACAGGGGGAAAGGCAATCAGCCCCAGCATTTT
TRBD1 | TRBJ1-2 | TRBV29-1 | many | CSVEKGQGARDGYTF | TGCAGCGTTGAAAAAGGACAGGGGGCGCGGGACGGCTACACCTTC
. | TRBJ1-6 | TRBV3-1 | . | CASSQDFGGNSPLHF | TGTGCCAGCAGCCAAGATTTTGGGGGGAATTCACCCCTCCACTTT
. | TRBJ2-1 | TRBV20-1 | many | CSARPRKGGSHNEQFF | TGCAGTGCTAGACCTAGGAAAGGGGGGAGTCACAATGAGCAGTTCTTC
. | TRBJ2-5 | TRBV12-3/TRBV12-4 | many | CASSLGGTALVAQYF | TGTGCCAGCAGTTTAGGGGGGACGGCGTTGGTTGCCCAGTACTTC
. | TRBJ2-3 | TRBV20-1 | . | CSASRSPNTQYF | TGCAGTGCTTCCAGGTCCCCAAATACGCAGTATTTT
. | TRBJ2-2 | TRBV5-1 | once | CASRAVANTGELFF | TGCGCCAGCAGGGCGGTAGCGAACACCGGGGAGCTGTTTTTT
. | TRBJ2-2 | TRBV27 | many | CASSLKGRLNTGELFF | TGTGCCAGCAGTTTAAAGGGGCGCTTAAACACCGGGGAGCTGTTTTTT
. | TRBJ1-1 | TRBV5-1 | . | CASSANVGGNTEALF | TGCGCCAGCAGCGCAAACGTGGGGGGAAACACTGAAGCTTTATTT
. | TRBJ2-5 | TRBV5-1 | . | CASSLAGRGLQETQYF | TGCGCCAGCAGCTTAGCGGGAAGGGGGTTACAAGAGACCCAGTACTTC
TRBD1 | TRBJ2-6 | TRBV27 | . | CVSRGQGLRPGVNVLTF | TGTGTCAGCAGGGGACAGGGCCTACGACCTGGGGTCAACGTCCTGACTTTC
. | TRBJ2-3 | TRBV5-1 | many | CASSPDNTDTQYF | TGCGCCAGCAGCCCGGACAACACAGATACGCAGTATTTT
TRBD1 | TRBJ2-3 | TRBV7-9 | many | CASSFTGESTDTQYF | TGTGCCAGCAGCTTTACAGGGGAAAGCACAGATACGCAGTATTTT
TRBD1 | TRBJ2-2 | TRBV5-1 | . | CASSSGQRNTGEMFF | TGCGCCAGCAGCTCGGGACAGCGGAACACCGGGGAAATGTTTTTT
. | TRBJ2-1 | TRBV20-1 | many | CSATSFDEQFF | TGCAGTGCTACGAGTTTTGATGAGCAGTTCTTC
TRBD2 | TRBJ2-3 | TRBV28 | many | CASSSFWGSGRFSDTQYF | TGTGCCAGCAGTTCGTTCTGGGGTAGCGGGAGATTTTCAGATACGCAGTATTTT
. | TRBJ2-7 | TRBV9 | . | CASSPTRGSFDEQYF | TGTGCTAGCAGTCCTACTAGGGGGAGTTTTGACGAGCAGTACTTC
TRBD1 | TRBJ1-5 | TRBV19 | . | CATGTGRDQPQHF | TGTGCCACCGGGACAGGGCGGGATCAGCCCCAGCATTTT
TRBD1 | TRBJ2-2 | TRBV20-1 | . | CSARVSDRDTGELFF | TGCAGTGCTAGAGTTTCGGACAGGGACACCGGGGAGCTGTTTTTT
TRBD1 | TRBJ1-1 | TRBV15 | many | CATGTGENTEAFF | TGTGCCACGGGGACAGGGGAGAACACTGAAGCTTTCTTT